This TCR beta chain derives from a study of blood T cell repertoires in COVID-19. As for the study in general: Samples taken during acute and convalescent COVID-19 were collected in the United States, Italy and Spain.

From germline, CDR1 is WSHSY and CDR2 SAAADI. Trimming at V came to 4 bases and at J to 1 base, leaving 7 bases not matched to a gene. The CDR3 contains 17 residues. TCRdb keeps only in-frame clones here, not all; method: immunoSEQ multiplex PCR. The sample has over 75,000 clones, roughly 90% seen once; the top ten hold about 2.3%. The sequence came from a human donor with active COVID-19. The donor label of this sample is uncertain. Input material: peripheral blood. The genes are TRBV10-2 and TRBJ2-2; 9 bases are shared with TRBD2. The CDR3 bases are TGCGCCAGCAGTGTGGGTTCTAGCGGGGAGAACACCGGGGAGCTGTTTTTT. Its translation is CASSVGSSGENTGELFF.